Following are 30 T cell receptor beta chains from one sample sequenced in a study of cytomegalovirus exposure and HLA in healthy donors. With 60 Vbeta and 13 Jbeta primers, the PCR was carried out. The data were produced by immunoSEQ multiplex PCR, yet TCRdb's version contains in-frame clones alone and is incomplete. Here the sample spans 99,000 or so clones, less than 85% being singletons. The specimen was PBMCs. These receptors were obtained from a man in his forties in good health and CMV-seropositive.

The count of this clone is one. The chain joins TRBV30 to TRBJ1-2, with D possibly TRBD1 on 6 matching bases. The germline V gene has CDR1 GTSNPN and CDR2 SVGIG (reference sequence). The length of the CDR3 is 14 residues. V was trimmed by 0 bases and J by 4 bases, leaving 12 bases between them. DNA for the CDR3: TGTGCCTGGAGTGTATCTGTAGGGGGCTATGGCTACACCTTC. Translating it yields CAWSVSVGGYGYTF.

The chain carries TRBV19 and TRBJ2-1; 11 bases align to TRBD1. V trimming: 4 bases; J trimming: 7 bases; junction bases outside the gene matches: 6. The CDR3 loop spans 15 amino acids. From germline, CDR1 is LNHDA and CDR2 SQIVND (reference sequence). The CDR3 region has the DNA TGTGCCAGTAGTACCGGACAGGGGGCTCTAAATGAGCAGTTCTTC. This gives the protein CASSTGQGALNEQFF.

This clone has only a few counts. V gene TRBV6-6 combines with J gene TRBJ2-5, with D possibly matching TRBD1 (5 bases). Germline V gives CDR1 MNHNY, CDR2 SVGAGI (reference sequence). The length of the CDR3 is 15 residues. With 0 bases removed from V and 5 bases from J, the gap between germline ends came to 13 bases. CDR3 in DNA: TGTGCCAGCAGTTACTCGGGGCAGGGTGGGGAGACCCAGTACTTC. This codes for CASSYSGQGGETQYF.

The rearrangement joins TRBV11-2 to TRBJ2-1, with TRBD2 as a possible D gene (6 bases). Trimming pared 5 bases from V and 3 bases from J, leaving 11 bases between. The length of the CDR3 is 14 residues. Germline CDR1 SGHAT, CDR2 FQNNGV. Written as DNA, the CDR3 is TGTGCCAGCAGCGACTCGGGGGTCTACAATGAGCAGTTCTTC. It specifies CASSDSGVYNEQFF.

V is TRBV2 and J is TRBJ2-6, with 9 bases that match TRBD1. From germline, CDR1 is SNHLY and CDR2 FYNNEI. Trimming at V came to 8 bases and at J to 10 bases, leaving 9 bases not matched to a gene. The CDR3 extends over 14 amino acids. CDR3 sequence: CASGAGTGKNVLTF. The DNA of the CDR3 is TGTGCCAGCGGAGCCGGGACAGGGAAGAACGTCCTGACTTTC.

The rearrangement joins TRBV7-9 to TRBJ2-5; 7 bases are shared with TRBD2. Germline loops: CDR1 SEHNR, CDR2 FQNEAQ (reference sequence). V shed 2 bases, J shed 0 bases, and the junction held 12 bases outside the gene matches. This CDR3 has 18 residues. DNA for the CDR3: TGTGCCAGCAGCTTAAACGCAGCGGGGCAGAGGTACCAAGAGACCCAGTACTTC. Encoded protein: CASSLNAAGQRYQETQYF.

The chain uses TRBV19 and TRBJ1-3, with D possibly being TRBD1 (5 bases). V was shortened by 7 bases and J by 0 bases, with 22 bases between the two germline ends. CDR3 length: 18 amino acids. Germline V gene data show CDR1 as LNHDA and CDR2 as SQIVND (reference sequence). The CDR3 region is CASIRGRDSSSSGNTIYF. The CDR3 nucleotides read TGTGCCAGTATACGAGGACGGGACTCATCCTCCTCTGGAAACACCATATATTTT.

This clone was detected a few times. CDR3 sequence (DNA): TGTGCCAGCTCAACCAACCCTCCTAGCTCCTACAATGAGCAGTTCTTC. Amino acids: CASSTNPPSSYNEQFF. This rearrangement joins TRBV18 to TRBJ2-1; no clear D gene. The CDR3 sequence is 16 residues long. Between the trimmed V and J ends, which lost 5 bases and 0 bases, there was a span of 14 bases. Germline V gene lookup returns CDR1 KGHSH and CDR2 LQKENI.

In this sample, this clone turned up once. The V and J genes are TRBV28 and TRBJ2-7; possibly TRBD1 for D (6 bases). This CDR3 region has 14 residues. Trimming pared 3 bases from V and 0 bases from J, leaving 9 bases between. The germline gives CDR1 MDHEN, CDR2 SYDVKM. CDR3 amino acids: CASSFDRFSYEQYF. CDR3 sequence (DNA): TGTGCCAGCAGTTTCGACAGGTTCTCCTACGAGCAGTACTTC.

This clone was counted a few times. The V gene is TRBV27, the J gene TRBJ1-1, with 7 bases that match TRBD1. The CDR3 spans 16 residues. With 5 bases clipped from V and 8 bases from J, the junction kept 17 bases outside the gene matches. Germline assignment: CDR1 MNHEY and CDR2 SMNVEV (reference sequence). CDR3 region: CASSPRLDRVRSEAFF. Written as DNA, the CDR3 is TGTGCCAGCAGTCCCCGACTCGACAGGGTACGAAGCGAAGCTTTCTTT.

The chain has TRBV10-2 and TRBJ2-6, with D unresolved. The V gene's germline CDR1 is WSHSY and CDR2 SAAADI. Between the trimmed V and J ends, which lost 5 bases and 2 bases, there was a span of 16 bases. The length of the CDR3 is 17 residues. Here the CDR3 DNA reads TGCGCCAGCAGTCTGAAGGAGAGAAGAGCTGGGGCCAACGTCCTGACTTTC. Its translation: CASSLKERRAGANVLTF.

This clone occurred a few times. The J gene is TRBJ1-4, the V gene TRBV11-2; 8 nucleotides agree with TRBD1. Unmatched junction bases numbered 8, after V lost 1 base and J lost 7 bases. CDR1 is SGHAT, CDR2 FQNNGV, per germline. The CDR3 runs 16 residues. In nucleotides, the CDR3 is TGTGCCAGCAGCTTAGGGACAGGACAGGGAGGTGAAAAACTGTTTTTT. Amino acid sequence: CASSLGTGQGGEKLFF.

This chain connects TRBV7-8 to TRBJ2-2, with D unresolved. There are 13 residues in the CDR3. The V gene lost 1 base and the J gene lost 5 bases, with 5 bases spanning the gap. In germline, CDR1 is SGHVS, CDR2 FQNEAQ. The CDR3 nucleotides are TGTGCCAGCAGCTTAGGCGGTACCGGGGAGCTGTTTTTT. Protein sequence: CASSLGGTGELFF.

The chain is built from TRBV9 and TRBJ2-5; 9 nucleotides match TRBD1. With the DNA end fitting TRBJ2-7 better, the J assignment may be wrong. CDR3 length: 15 residues. Germline V gene sequence: CDR1 SGDLS, CDR2 YYNGEE. The CDR3 region is CASSVGWDRAYEQYF. The CDR3 nucleotides read TGTGCCAGCAGCGTAGGTTGGGACAGGGCCTACGAGCAGTACTTC.

This clone was detected a few times. The chain has TRBV27 and TRBJ1-1; D remains ambiguous. Trimming removed 8 bases at V and 1 base at J, with 8 bases between. Germline V gene sequence: CDR1 MNHEY, CDR2 SMNVEV (reference sequence). The CDR3 spans 12 residues. The CDR3 spells CASWETNTEAFF. In nucleotides, the CDR3 is TGTGCCAGCTGGGAGACGAACACTGAAGCTTTCTTT.

This clone was counted once. The rearrangement links TRBV27 to TRBJ2-7; D gene unclear. Germline assignment: CDR1 MNHEY and CDR2 SMNVEV (reference sequence). Trimming left V 8 bases short and J 3 bases short, with 26 bases between. The CDR3 covers 17 residues. The CDR3 DNA follows: TGTGCCAGCCCGGGTAGCACTAAAAGAGGATCCCGCTACGAGCAGTACTTC. It codes for CASPGSTKRGSRYEQYF.

CDR3 bases: TGTGCCAGCAGTTCGACATCGACGGAATTCTACGAGCAGTACTTC. Translating gives CASSSTSTEFYEQYF. The rearrangement links TRBV6-5 to TRBJ2-7; the D is unclear. Germline loops: CDR1 MNHEY, CDR2 SVGAGI. The CDR3 runs 15 residues. Between the trimmed V and J ends, which lost 4 bases and 3 bases, there was a span of 16 bases.

This clone was detected a few times. V and J are TRBV18 and TRBJ2-7; TRBD2 agrees at 11 bases. The germline V gene has CDR1 KGHSH and CDR2 LQKENI. The CDR3 consists of 14 residues. V lost 5 bases to trimming and J lost 3 bases; unmatched junction nucleotides: 3. In DNA, the CDR3 is TGTGCCAGCTCAACCGGGACTAGCGGCTACGAGCAGTACTTC. Translation gives CASSTGTSGYEQYF.

This sequence joins TRBV7-3 and TRBJ1-5; D is undetermined. The germline V gene has CDR1 SGHTA and CDR2 FQGTGA. V was pared by 4 bases and J by 6 bases, with 10 bases between. The CDR3 extends over 13 amino acids. The CDR3 DNA reads TGTGCCAGCAGCTGGACCCGGGGTCAGCCCCAGCATTTT. Protein product: CASSWTRGQPQHF. Looking up the rest from reference TRBV7-3 and TRBJ1-5 gives the full variable domain: GAGVSQTPSNKVTEKGKYVELRCDPISGHTALYWYRQSLGQGPEFLIYFQGTGAADDSGLPNDRFFAVRPEGSVSTLKIQRTERGDSAVYLCASSWTRGQPQHFGDGTRLSIL.

The chain combines TRBV28 with TRBJ2-7, with 9 bases lining up with TRBD1. Germline V gene data show CDR1 as MDHEN and CDR2 as SYDVKM. The CDR3 covers 15 residues. The junction had 4 bases not matched to a gene; V was cut back by 2 bases and J by 2 bases. CDR3 in amino acids: CASSLVTGGPYEQYF. In nucleotides, the CDR3 is TGTGCCAGCAGTTTAGTGACAGGGGGACCCTACGAGCAGTACTTC.

This clone was recorded a few times. CDR3 sequence: CASSGRQGMGGYTF. CDR3 in DNA: TGTGCCAGCAGCGGCCGACAGGGCATGGGTGGCTACACCTTC. The rearrangement links TRBV7-8 to TRBJ1-2, with TRBD1 matching over 7 bases. The V segment lost 5 bases and the J segment 7 bases; nucleotides outside the gene matches: 10. Germline-derived CDR1 and CDR2 are SGHVS and FQNEAQ. The CDR3 has 14 residues.

V and J are TRBV4-2 and TRBJ1-4; the D gene is possibly TRBD1 (6 bases). Germline V gene data show CDR1 as LGHNA and CDR2 as YNFKEQ. The CDR3 is made up of 16 amino acids. The V end was cut by 2 bases, the J end by 5 bases, with 15 bases between. The CDR3 is CASSQTTGFGNEKLFF. Written as DNA, the CDR3 is TGTGCCAGCAGCCAAACTACAGGGTTCGGGAATGAAAAACTGTTTTTT.

The chain carries TRBV10-2 and TRBJ1-5; 8 nucleotides match TRBD1. Germline values: CDR1 WSHSY, CDR2 SAAADI. The CDR3 totals 16 residues. V dropped 0 bases and J dropped 2; count of bases not matched to a gene: 3. CDR3 in DNA: TGCGCCAGCAGTGAGTCAGGACAGGGTGGCAATCAGCCCCAGCATTTT. Its translation is CASSESGQGGNQPQHF.

In its sample, this clone was seen once. The chain carries TRBV9 and TRBJ2-2; possible D gene TRBD1, 5 bases. The length of the CDR3 is 13 residues. Germline loops: CDR1 SGDLS, CDR2 YYNGEE. V dropped 0 bases and J dropped 8 bases, with 8 bases sitting between them. The CDR3 loop is CASSVEGRGELFF. The CDR3 nucleotides read TGTGCCAGCAGCGTAGAGGGGCGGGGGGAGCTGTTTTTT.

The chain uses TRBV6-6 and TRBJ1-1, with 7 bases identical to TRBD1. CDR1 and CDR2 (germline): MNHNY, SVGAGI (reference sequence). V was clipped by 8 bases and J by 1 base; unmatched bases: 10. The CDR3 sequence is 15 residues long. For the CDR3, the DNA is TGTGCCAGCGGCAACTCGGGACAGCAGAACACTGAAGCTTTCTTT. It codes for CASGNSGQQNTEAFF.

This clone was detected a few times. The J gene is TRBJ2-7, the V gene TRBV19; TRBD2 might be the D (5 bases). V was trimmed by 3 bases and J by 1 base, leaving 13 bases between them. Germline CDR1 and CDR2: LNHDA and SQIVND (reference sequence). The CDR3 runs to 15 residues. CDR3 sequence: CASSITAAASYEQYF. The CDR3 DNA reads as TGTGCCAGTAGTATCACAGCGGCGGCGTCCTACGAGCAGTACTTC.

V usage is TRBV11-1 and J usage is TRBJ2-1; TRBD2 aligns across 11 bases. Germline loops: CDR1 SGHAT, CDR2 FQDESV (reference sequence). The CDR3 loop spans 18 amino acids. Trimming cost V 4 bases and J 2 bases; bases outside gene matches: 10. The CDR3 DNA is TGTGCCAGCAGCTCTTATCCAGGGACTAGCGGACCCTACAATGAGCAGTTCTTC. Protein sequence: CASSSYPGTSGPYNEQFF.

The CDR3 DNA reads as TGTGCCAGCAGCTTAGGGGACAGGTTATTCTCTGGGGCCAACGTCCTGACTTTC. This gives the protein CASSLGDRLFSGANVLTF. V and J are TRBV5-8 and TRBJ2-6; 8 nucleotides align to TRBD1. In germline, CDR1 is SGHTS, CDR2 YDEGEE. This CDR3 has 18 amino acids. After removal of 2 bases from V and 0 bases from J, the junction contained 7 bases not matched to a gene.

In this sample, this clone turned up a few times. The rearrangement links TRBV4-3 to TRBJ2-1; the match to TRBD2 covers 10 bases. This CDR3 contains 17 residues. With V trimmed by 3 bases and J by 6 bases, 11 bases remained unmatched. From germline, CDR1 is LGHNA and CDR2 YSLEER. The CDR3 protein is CASSQGSGGAIGNEQFF. The CDR3 DNA reads TGCGCCAGCAGCCAGGGGAGCGGGGGGGCTATTGGCAATGAGCAGTTCTTC.

The rearrangement links TRBV18 to TRBJ1-4; tentative D call: TRBD1 (6 bases). The CDR3 runs 15 residues. The germline V gene has CDR1 KGHSH and CDR2 LQKENI. V was clipped by 6 bases and J by 3 bases, with 14 bases between them. CDR3 in amino acids: CASSPGRTANEKLFF. The CDR3 nucleotides are TGTGCCAGCTCCCCCGGGCGGACAGCTAATGAAAAACTGTTTTTT.